Below are 10 T cell receptor beta chains sequenced from a single sample in a study of T cell clusters in autoimmune cytopenias. TRB amplification used approximately 250 ng of peripheral blood genomic DNA. Multiplex touch-down PCR amplified TRB using TRB-A and TRB-B pools in one tube. TCRdb re-called the multiplex PCR reads, yielding one record per CDR3 amino acid sequence without DNA. Across some 5,500 distinct CDR3 sequences, the top ten clones capture 2.9% of the sample. This sample was also put to use in a study of T cell repertoires in aging, cancer and after chemotherapy.

Sequenced sample: peripheral blood. The receptor source for this set is a human donor in good health.

The chain recombines TRBV12-3 or TRBV12-4 with TRBJ2-1; TCRdb calls TRBD2, which cannot be checked without DNA. CDR3 size: 13 residues. CDR3 sequence reads: CASSSSGVFEQFF.

The V gene is TRBV18, the J gene TRBJ1-5; TCRdb returns TRBD1, unconfirmable since there is no DNA. This CDR3 region has 19 residues. The germline V gene encodes CDR1 KGHSH and CDR2 LQKENI. The CDR3 is CASSSTSTPDRGRNQPQHF.

This chain uses TRBV5-1 with TRBJ2-1; TCRdb names TRBD2, which stays unverified in the absence of DNA. CDR3 size: 16 residues. Germline V lookup: CDR1 SGHRS, CDR2 YFSETQ. CDR3 amino acids: CASSLTTSGNYNEQFF. The whole variable domain, remainder taken from reference TRBV5-1 and TRBJ2-1, is KAGVTQTPRYLIKTRGQQVTLSCSPISGHRSVSWYQQTPGQGLQFLFEYFSETQRNKGNFPGRFSGRQFSNSRSEMNVSTLELGDSALYLCASSLTTSGNYNEQFFGPGTRLTVL.

This clonotype counts as medium-sized by frequency. The gene calls are TRBV18 and TRBJ1-6; TCRdb outputs TRBD1, but without DNA this stays unchecked. The germline gives CDR1 KGHSH, CDR2 LQKENI. The CDR3 covers 13 residues. This CDR3 reads CASSLGTNSPLHF.

Its frequency marks this clonotype as medium-sized. The V gene is TRBV18, the J gene TRBJ2-2. From germline, CDR1 is KGHSH and CDR2 LQKENI. This CDR3 has 12 residues. CDR3 residues: CASSTYTGELFF.

The chain combines TRBV20-1 with TRBJ2-1; the D call of TRBD2 rests on TCRdb alone, since no DNA is present to check it. The CDR3 has 21 amino acids. CDR1 is DFQATT and CDR2 is SNEGSKA in the germline V gene (reference sequence). CDR3 residues: CSARGVGASGVAVTSYNEQFF.

Judged by frequency, this clonotype is medium-sized. J is TRBJ2-2 and V is TRBV19; TCRdb designates TRBD1, a call that cannot be tested without DNA. The CDR3 totals 15 residues. CDR1 and CDR2 from the germline V gene are LNHDA and SQIVND (reference sequence). The chain's CDR3 is CASSKRTGHTGELFF.

The chain uses TRBV5-4 and TRBJ1-5. Germline loops: CDR1 SGHNT, CDR2 YYREEE (reference sequence). There are 15 residues in the CDR3. The CDR3 spells CASSLGQVARQPQHF.

This clonotype is identified as medium-sized (0.01 to 0.1%) from frequency. The chain joins TRBV27 to TRBJ2-1. There are 12 residues in the CDR3. Germline CDR1 reads MNHEY; CDR2 reads SMNVEV (reference sequence). The CDR3 region is CASSQKSNEQFF.

In terms of frequency, this clonotype is medium-sized. J is TRBJ2-7 and V is TRBV11-3; TCRdb calls TRBD1, which cannot be checked without DNA. Germline CDR1 is SGHNT and CDR2 is YENEEA. The CDR3 is 15 residues long. The CDR3 sequence is CASSFPRGATYEQYF.